These 5 T cell receptor delta chains originate from one sample sequenced in a study of gamma-delta chains in newborns, infants, children. TCRdb re-called clones from the reads via CATT. The table has about 3,800 delta-chain clones, approximately 2% seen once; the top ten hold roughly 10%. Material for sequencing was blood. Receptor source: a child who was a newborn, infant or young child, either healthy, febrile or measles-vaccinated (not recorded which).

The table lists this clone with a few counts. The V call is TRDV2, the J call TRDJ3; 9 bases align to TRDD3. This CDR3 is built from 19 residues. V lost 3 bases, J lost 0 bases, and 8 bases stayed unmatched. Germline loops: CDR1 GEAIGNYY, CDR2 EKD. In nucleotides, the CDR3 is TGTGCCTGTGACTCTCTGGGGGATCCAAGCTCCTGGGACACCCGACAGATGTTTTTC. It encodes CACDSLGDPSSWDTRQMFF.

The gene calls are TRDV1 and TRDJ1; 9 bases match TRDD3. This CDR3 has 17 amino acids. V was clipped by 0 bases and J by 0 bases; unmatched bases: 5. Germline CDR1 and CDR2: TSWWSYY and QGS. CDR3 residues: CALGELPWGIYTDKLIF. CDR3 nucleotides: TGTGCTCTTGGGGAACTCCCCTGGGGGATCTACACCGATAAACTCATCTTT.

On this clone itself: Only one base separates this from a far larger clonotype, so it likely reflects a read error. The gene calls are TRDV2 and TRDJ3, with TRDD3 matching 8 bases. Unmatched junction bases numbered 4, after V lost 3 bases and J lost 1 base. Germline-derived CDR1 and CDR2 are GEAIGNYY and EKD. This CDR3 has 17 residues. CDR3 amino acids: CACDAPGGSWDTRQMFF. CDR3 coding DNA: TGTGCCTGTGACGCGCCTGGGGGATCCTGGGACACCCGACAGATGTTTTTC.

Comments on this clone: This likely came from a read error, as a far larger clone is one base away. This chain joins TRDV2 and TRDJ1, with 12 bases that match TRDD3. V gave up 9 bases and J gave up 1 base; unmatched junction bases: 26. The V gene's germline CDR1 is GEAIGNYY and CDR2 EKD. The CDR3 runs to 21 residues. CDR3 nucleotide sequence: TGTGCCCGTGCCGTACTACGGAGGGAGTACTGGGGGATACCTAGCACCGATAAACTCATCTTT. Its protein is CARAVLRREYWGIPSTDKLIF.

This clone was seen only a few times. Other DNA variants within this sample encode the same CDR3. The V and J genes are TRDV2 and TRDJ3, with 12 nucleotides matching TRDD3. Germline CDR1 reads GEAIGNYY; CDR2 reads EKD. The V gene end was trimmed by 3 bases and the J gene end by 1 base; junction bases not matched to a gene: 6. This CDR3 has 19 amino acids. CDR3 protein: CACDVLGDTSSWDTRQMFF. CDR3 nucleotide sequence: TGTGCCTGTGACGTACTGGGGGATACATCATCCTGGGACACCCGACAGATGTTTTTC.